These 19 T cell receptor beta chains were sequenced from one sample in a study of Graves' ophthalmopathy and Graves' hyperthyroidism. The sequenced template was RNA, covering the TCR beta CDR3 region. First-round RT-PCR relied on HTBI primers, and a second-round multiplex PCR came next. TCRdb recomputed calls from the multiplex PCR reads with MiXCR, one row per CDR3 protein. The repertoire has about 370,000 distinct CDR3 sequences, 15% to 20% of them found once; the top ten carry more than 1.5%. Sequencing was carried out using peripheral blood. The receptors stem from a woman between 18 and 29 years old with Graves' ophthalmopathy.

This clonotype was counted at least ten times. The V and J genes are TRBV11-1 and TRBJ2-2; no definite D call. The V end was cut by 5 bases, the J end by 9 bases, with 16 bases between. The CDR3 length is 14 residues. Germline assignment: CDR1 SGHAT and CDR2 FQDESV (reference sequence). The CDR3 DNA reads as TGTGCCAGCAGCCCCCCTCTTGGCAACCGGGAGCTGTTTTTT. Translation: CASSPPLGNRELFF.

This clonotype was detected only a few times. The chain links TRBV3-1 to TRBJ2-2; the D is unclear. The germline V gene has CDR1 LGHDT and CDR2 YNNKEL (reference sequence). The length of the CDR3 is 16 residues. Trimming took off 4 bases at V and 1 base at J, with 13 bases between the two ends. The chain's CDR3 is CASSPRAPMNTGELFF. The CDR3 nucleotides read TGTGCCAGCAGCCCCCGAGCCCCGATGAACACCGGGGAGCTGTTTTTT.

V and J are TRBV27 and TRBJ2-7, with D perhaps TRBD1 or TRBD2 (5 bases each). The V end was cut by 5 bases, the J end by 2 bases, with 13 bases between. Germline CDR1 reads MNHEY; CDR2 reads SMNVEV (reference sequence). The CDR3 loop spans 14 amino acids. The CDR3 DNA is TGTGCCAGCAGTCCCCGGGGCCCACCCTACGAGCAGTACTTC. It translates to CASSPRGPPYEQYF.

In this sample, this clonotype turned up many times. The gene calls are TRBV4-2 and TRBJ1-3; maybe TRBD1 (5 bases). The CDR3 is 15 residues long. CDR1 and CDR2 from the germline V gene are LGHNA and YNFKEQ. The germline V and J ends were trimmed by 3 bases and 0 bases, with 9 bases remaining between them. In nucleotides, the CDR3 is TGTGCCAGCAGCCACCCGGGGCCCTCTGGAAACACCATATATTTT. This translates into CASSHPGPSGNTIYF.

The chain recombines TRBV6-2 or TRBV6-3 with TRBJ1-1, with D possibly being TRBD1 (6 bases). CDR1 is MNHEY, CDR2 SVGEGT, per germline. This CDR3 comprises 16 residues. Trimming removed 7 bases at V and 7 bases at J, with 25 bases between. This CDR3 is CASTRAGGWGVDEAFF. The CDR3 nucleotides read TGTGCCAGCACGCGAGCGGGGGGCTGGGGGGTCGATGAAGCTTTCTTT.

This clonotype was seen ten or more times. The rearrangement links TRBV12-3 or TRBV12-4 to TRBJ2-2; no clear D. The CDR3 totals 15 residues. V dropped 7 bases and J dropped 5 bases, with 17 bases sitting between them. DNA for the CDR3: TGTGCCAGCACCTTAGTTGACACAGAAACCGGGGAGCTGTTTTTT. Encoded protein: CASTLVDTETGELFF.

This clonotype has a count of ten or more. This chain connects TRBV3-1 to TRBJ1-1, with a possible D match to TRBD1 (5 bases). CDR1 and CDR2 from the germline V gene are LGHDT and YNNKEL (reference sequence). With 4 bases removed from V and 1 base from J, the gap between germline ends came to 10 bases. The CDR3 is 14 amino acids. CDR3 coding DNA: TGTGCCAGCAGCCTACAAACAGGGAACACTGAAGCTTTCTTT. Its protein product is CASSLQTGNTEAFF. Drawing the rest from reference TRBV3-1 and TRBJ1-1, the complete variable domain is DTAVSQTPKYLVTQMGNDKSIKCEQNLGHDTMYWYKQDSKKFLKIMFSYNNKELIINETVPNRFSPKSPDKAHLNLHINSLELGDSAVYFCASSLQTGNTEAFFGQGTRLTVV.

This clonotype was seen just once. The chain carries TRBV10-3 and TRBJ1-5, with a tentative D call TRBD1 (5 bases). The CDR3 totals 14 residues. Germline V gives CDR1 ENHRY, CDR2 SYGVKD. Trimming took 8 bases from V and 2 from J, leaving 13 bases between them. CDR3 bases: TGTGCCATCGCCCAGGGTGGCGGCAATCAGCCCCAGCATTTT. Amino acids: CAIAQGGGNQPQHF.

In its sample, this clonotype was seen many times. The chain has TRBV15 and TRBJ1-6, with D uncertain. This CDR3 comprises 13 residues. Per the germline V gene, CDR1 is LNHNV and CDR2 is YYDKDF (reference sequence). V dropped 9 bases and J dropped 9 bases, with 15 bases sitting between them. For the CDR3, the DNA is TGTGCCACGCTGGCCTTCATCGGTTCACCCCTCCACTTT. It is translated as CATLAFIGSPLHF.

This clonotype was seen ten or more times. The CDR3 DNA follows: TGCGCCAGCAGCTTCAGTGGTAATAATTCACCCCTCCACTTT. Translated: CASSFSGNNSPLHF. The rearrangement uses TRBV5-1 and TRBJ1-6; D is ambiguous. Trimming removed 2 bases from V and 5 bases from J, with 8 bases in between. Germline CDR1 SGHRS, CDR2 YFSETQ. This CDR3 region has 14 residues.

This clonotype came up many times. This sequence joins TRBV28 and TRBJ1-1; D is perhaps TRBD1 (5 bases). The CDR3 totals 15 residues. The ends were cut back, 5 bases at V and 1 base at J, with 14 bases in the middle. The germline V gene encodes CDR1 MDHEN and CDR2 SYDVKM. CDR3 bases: TGTGCCAGCAGTCCCGGAAGGGGATGGAACACTGAAGCTTTCTTT. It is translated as CASSPGRGWNTEAFF.

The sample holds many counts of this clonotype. The CDR3 is CASSSRQGLVGYTF. The CDR3 nucleotides are TGTGCCAGCAGCTCGAGACAGGGATTGGTCGGCTACACCTTC. The V and J genes are TRBV7-2 and TRBJ1-2; 7 bases agree with TRBD1. Looked up from germline, CDR1 is SGHTA and CDR2 is FQGNSA. V shed 4 bases and J 8 bases; nucleotides not matched to a gene: 10. This CDR3 comprises 14 residues.

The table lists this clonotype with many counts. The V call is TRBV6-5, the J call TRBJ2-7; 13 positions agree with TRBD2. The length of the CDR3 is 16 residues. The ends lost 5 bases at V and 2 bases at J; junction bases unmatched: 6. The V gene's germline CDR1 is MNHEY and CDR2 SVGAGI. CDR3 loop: CASSHGTSGTTYEQYF. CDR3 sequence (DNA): TGTGCCAGCAGTCACGGGACTAGCGGGACCACCTACGAGCAGTACTTC.

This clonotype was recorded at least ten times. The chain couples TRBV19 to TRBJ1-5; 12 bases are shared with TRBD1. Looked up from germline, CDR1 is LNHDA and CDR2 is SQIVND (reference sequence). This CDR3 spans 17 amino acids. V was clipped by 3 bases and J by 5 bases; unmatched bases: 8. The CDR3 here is CASSIGTGGPGHQPQHF. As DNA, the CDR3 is TGTGCCAGTAGTATCGGGACAGGGGGCCCCGGGCATCAGCCCCAGCATTTT.

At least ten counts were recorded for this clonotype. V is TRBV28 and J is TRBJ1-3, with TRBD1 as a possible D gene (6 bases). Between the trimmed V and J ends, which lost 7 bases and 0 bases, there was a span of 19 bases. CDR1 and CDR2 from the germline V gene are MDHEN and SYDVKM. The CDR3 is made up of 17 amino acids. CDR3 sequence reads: CASTTLRGPHSGNTIYF. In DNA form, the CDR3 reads TGTGCCAGCACCACCCTCAGGGGCCCTCACTCTGGAAACACCATATATTTT.

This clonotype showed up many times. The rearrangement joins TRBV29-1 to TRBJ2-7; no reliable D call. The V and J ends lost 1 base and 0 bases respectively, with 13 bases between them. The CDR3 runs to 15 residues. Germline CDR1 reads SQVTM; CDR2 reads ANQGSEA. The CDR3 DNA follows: TGCAGCGTTGAAGGTGGCGCCGTGCCCTCCTACGAGCAGTACTTC. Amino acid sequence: CSVEGGAVPSYEQYF.

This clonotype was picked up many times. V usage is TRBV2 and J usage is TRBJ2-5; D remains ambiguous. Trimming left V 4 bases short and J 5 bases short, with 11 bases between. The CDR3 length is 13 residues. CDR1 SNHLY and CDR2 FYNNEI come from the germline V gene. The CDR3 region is CASSGIDLETQYF. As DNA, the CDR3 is TGTGCCAGCAGTGGTATAGATCTGGAGACCCAGTACTTC.

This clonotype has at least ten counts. This CDR3 reads CASSTRDPTAGNTIYF. DNA of the CDR3: TGTGCCAGCAGCACCCGGGACCCAACGGCTGGAAACACCATATATTTT. The rearrangement joins TRBV11-2 to TRBJ1-3; weak D call: TRBD1 (5 bases). The V end was cut by 5 bases, the J end by 2 bases, with 16 bases between. This CDR3 is built from 16 residues. Germline values: CDR1 SGHAT, CDR2 FQNNGV.

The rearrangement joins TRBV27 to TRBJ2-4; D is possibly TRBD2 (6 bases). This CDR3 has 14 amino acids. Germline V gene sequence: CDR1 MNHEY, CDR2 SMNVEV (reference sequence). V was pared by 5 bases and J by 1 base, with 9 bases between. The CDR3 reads CASSGGWAKNIQYF. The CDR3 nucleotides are TGTGCCAGCAGTGGGGGGTGGGCCAAAAACATTCAGTACTTC.